Listed below are T cell receptor beta chains from one sample, sequenced in a study of identical twins. TCRdb fed the 5' RACE reads into MiXCR, producing one record per CDR3 protein. The sample carries approximately 490,000 distinct CDR3 sequences, approximately 20% recorded once. This sample also appeared in a second study, on yellow fever vaccine responses in identical twins.

The material sequenced was CD4+ T cells sorted from blood. Source of these receptors: a woman younger than 30 in good health. The CDR3 runs from the conserved cysteine through the conserved F or W. The D gene is left open where the match is weak. Only part of the rows carry a size: once, few, many, or a class if the clone is expanded.

v_gene	abundance	d_gene	j_gene	CDR3aa	CDR3nt
TRBV12-3/TRBV12-4	few	-	TRBJ2-1	CASSFLTGVTYNEQFF	TGTGCCAGCAGTTTTCTTACGGGGGTTACCTACAATGAGCAGTTCTTC
TRBV29-1	many	TRBD2	TRBJ2-1	CSVGLAGVDNEQFF	TGCAGCGTCGGACTAGCGGGAGTGGACAATGAGCAGTTCTTC
TRBV11-2	-	TRBD2	TRBJ2-5	CASSLSGLAGETQYF	TGTGCCAGCAGCTTATCCGGACTAGCGGGAGAGACCCAGTACTTC
TRBV6-5	-	-	TRBJ1-1	CASSYVGSEAYF	TGTGCCAGCAGTTACGTCGGATCTGAAGCTTACTTT
TRBV12-3/TRBV12-4	-	TRBD1	TRBJ2-4	CASRAGQGKWNF	TGTGCCAGCAGGGCCGGACAGGGAAAATGGAACTTC
TRBV7-2	-	-	TRBJ2-1	CASSSNLVEQFF	TGTGCCAGCAGCTCAAACTTGGTAGAGCAGTTCTTC
TRBV9	few	-	TRBJ1-1	CASSVESELNTEAFF	TGTGCCAGCAGCGTAGAGTCAGAACTCAACACTGAAGCTTTCTTT
TRBV12-3/TRBV12-4	many	-	TRBJ2-3	CASSSTGDTQYF	TGTGCCAGCAGTTCTACTGGTGATACGCAGTATTTT
TRBV10-2	-	-	TRBJ2-5	CASSGGVASQETQYF	TGCGCCAGCAGTGGGGGGGTAGCGTCACAAGAGACCCAGTACTTC
TRBV20-1	few	TRBD2	TRBJ2-3	CSAGTSGTPDTQYF	TGCAGTGCAGGGACTAGCGGGACTCCAGATACGCAGTATTTT
TRBV12-3/TRBV12-4	-	-	TRBJ2-1	CASSLLENNEQFF	TGTGCCAGCTCCCTCTTGGAAAACAATGAGCAGTTCTTC
TRBV24-1	-	-	TRBJ2-7	CATSSPDSYEQYF	TGTGCCACCAGTTCCCCCGACTCCTACGAGCAGTACTTC
TRBV2	-	TRBD1	TRBJ2-7	CASGAGTGSYEQYF	TGTGCCAGCGGAGCCGGGACAGGGTCCTACGAGCAGTACTTC
TRBV12-3/TRBV12-4	-	-	TRBJ1-5	CASSFDGGQPQHF	TGTGCCAGCAGTTTCGATGGGGGCCAGCCCCAGCATTTT
TRBV5-4	-	-	TRBJ2-7	CASRLGPGTTYEQYF	TGTGCCAGCAGATTGGGGCCAGGGACAACCTACGAGCAGTACTTC
TRBV12-3/TRBV12-4	-	TRBD2	TRBJ2-3	CASRQLLAGSTDTQYF	TGTGCCAGCAGGCAATTACTAGCGGGGAGCACAGATACGCAGTATTTT
TRBV7-2	-	-	TRBJ2-3	CASSLAPNLGTDTQYF	TGTGCCAGCAGCTTAGCACCGAACTTAGGGACAGATACGCAGTATTTT
TRBV2	few	-	TRBJ2-1	CASITGVTEQFF	TGTGCCAGCATCACGGGAGTTACTGAGCAGTTCTTC
TRBV28	-	-	TRBJ2-6	CASNPTGYYSGANVLTF	TGTGCCAGCAACCCGACAGGATACTACTCTGGGGCCAACGTCCTGACTTTC
TRBV13	-	-	TRBJ1-1	CASSSIRGGKDFEAFF	TGTGCCAGCAGCTCCATCCGGGGCGGTAAAGACTTTGAAGCTTTCTTT
TRBV4-1	many	-	TRBJ2-2	CASSQERGVSGTGELFF	TGCGCCAGCAGCCAAGAGCGAGGCGTTAGCGGCACCGGGGAGCTGTTTTTT
TRBV11-2	few	-	TRBJ2-7	CASSLVRVGEQYF	TGTGCCAGCAGCTTAGTCAGGGTTGGCGAGCAGTACTTC
TRBV20-1	few	-	TRBJ2-1	CSVTAAGLASNEQFF	TGCAGTGTTACGGCTGCGGGGCTAGCGTCAAATGAGCAGTTCTTC
TRBV5-1	-	-	TRBJ1-4	CASSLPEEKNEKLFF	TGCGCCAGCAGCCTACCAGAGGAGAAAAATGAAAAACTGTTTTTT
TRBV27	-	TRBD2	TRBJ2-7	CASSPTLAGTFYEQYF	TGTGCCAGCAGTCCCACACTAGCGGGAACCTTCTACGAGCAGTACTTC
TRBV3-1	-	-	TRBJ1-1	CASSSSQGRHTEAFF	TGTGCCAGCAGCTCCTCGCAGGGGCGTCACACTGAAGCTTTCTTT